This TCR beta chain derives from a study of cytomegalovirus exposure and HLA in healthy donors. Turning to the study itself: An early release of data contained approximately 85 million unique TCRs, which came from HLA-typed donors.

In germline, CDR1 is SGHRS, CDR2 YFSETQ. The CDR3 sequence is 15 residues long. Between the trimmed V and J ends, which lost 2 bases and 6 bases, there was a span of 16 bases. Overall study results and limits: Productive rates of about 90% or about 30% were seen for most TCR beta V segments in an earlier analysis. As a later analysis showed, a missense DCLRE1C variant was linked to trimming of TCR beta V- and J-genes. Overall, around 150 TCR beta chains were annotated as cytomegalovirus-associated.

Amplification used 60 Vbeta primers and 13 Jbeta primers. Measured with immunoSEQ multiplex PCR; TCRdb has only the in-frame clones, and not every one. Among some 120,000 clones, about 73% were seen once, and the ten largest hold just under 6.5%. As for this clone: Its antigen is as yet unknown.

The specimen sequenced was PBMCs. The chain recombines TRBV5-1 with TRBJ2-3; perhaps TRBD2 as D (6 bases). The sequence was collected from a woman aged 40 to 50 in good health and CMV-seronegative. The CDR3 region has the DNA TGCGCCAGCAGCTTTCGGGGGAACCCAAGCGATACGCAGTATTTT. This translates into CASSFRGNPSDTQYF.